The 20 T cell receptor beta chains below all came from one sample that was sequenced in a study of T cell responses to AZD1222 COVID-19 vaccine. Clones were sequenced by immunoSEQ multiplex PCR, and TCRdb holds only the in-frame ones, with some missing. The repertoire consists of about 100,000 clones, with roughly 91% occurring once and the leading ten covering approximately 16%. Sequencing was performed on peripheral blood, taken on day 0 of AZD1222 vaccination. The receptors come from an adult in good health.

CDR3 loop: CATSSRESPLHF. The CDR3 nucleotides read TGTGCCACCAGCAGCAGGGAATCACCCCTCCACTTT. V and J are TRBV15 and TRBJ1-6; D perhaps matches TRBD1 (5 bases). V was pared by 3 bases and J by 10 bases, with 7 bases between. Germline V gene lookup returns CDR1 LNHNV and CDR2 YYDKDF (reference sequence). The CDR3 spans 12 residues.

The chain is built from TRBV2 and TRBJ1-4; D is unclear. Trimming removed 4 bases from V and 7 bases from J, with 10 bases in between. Germline V gives CDR1 SNHLY, CDR2 FYNNEI. CDR3 size: 13 residues. This CDR3 reads CASSARVIEKLFF. In DNA form, the CDR3 reads TGTGCCAGCAGTGCAAGAGTTATTGAAAAACTGTTTTTT.

V usage is TRBV11-2 and J usage is TRBJ1-2; TRBD1 matches at 9 bases. CDR3 length equals 16 residues. Unmatched junction bases numbered 14, after V lost 4 bases and J lost 8 bases. CDR1 SGHAT and CDR2 FQNNGV come from the germline V gene. CDR3 region: CASSSNAGQGLSGYTF. CDR3 nucleotides: TGTGCCAGCAGCTCCAACGCGGGACAGGGTCTATCCGGCTACACCTTC.

V gene TRBV19 combines with J gene TRBJ1-1; unclear D gene. The CDR3 consists of 13 residues. V lost 3 bases and J lost 0, with 5 bases in between. Germline V gene data show CDR1 as LNHDA and CDR2 as SQIVND (reference sequence). CDR3 in DNA: TGTGCCAGTAGTATTTATTTGAACACTGAAGCTTTCTTT. Protein sequence: CASSIYLNTEAFF.

This clone was seen a few times. V usage is TRBV2 and J usage is TRBJ1-1; maybe TRBD1 (6 bases). CDR1 and CDR2 from the germline V gene are SNHLY and FYNNEI. The CDR3 has 13 residues. V was trimmed by 4 bases and J by 3 bases, leaving 9 bases between them. The CDR3 coding sequence is TGTGCCAGCAGTGCGACAGGAGACACTGAAGCTTTCTTT. This sequence encodes CASSATGDTEAFF.

The V gene is TRBV5-1, the J gene TRBJ1-1; D might be TRBD1 (5 bases). This CDR3 region has 14 residues. Germline V lookup: CDR1 SGHRS, CDR2 YFSETQ. Deletions cut 3 bases from V and 2 bases from J, with 11 bases between. In DNA, the CDR3 is TGCGCCAGCAGCTACTTGACAGCTAACACTGAAGCTTTCTTT. Translated: CASSYLTANTEAFF.

V gene TRBV29-1 combines with J gene TRBJ2-1; D is possibly TRBD1 (6 bases). V was cut by 5 bases and J by 8 bases, with 16 bases left in between. The CDR3 is 13 residues long. Per germline, CDR1 SQVTM and CDR2 ANQGSEA. The CDR3 here is CSVKGSAGDEQFF. DNA for the CDR3: TGCAGCGTTAAAGGGAGCGCAGGGGATGAGCAGTTCTTC.

This clone has at least ten counts. The chain has TRBV6-2 or TRBV6-3 and TRBJ1-1; perhaps TRBD1 as D (5 bases). This CDR3 has 13 amino acids. Germline V gene sequence: CDR1 MNHEY, CDR2 SVGEGT. Trimming took 6 bases from V and 1 from J, leaving 9 bases between them. The CDR3 sequence is CASSSTENTEAFF. The CDR3 coding sequence is TGTGCCAGCAGCTCGACAGAGAACACTGAAGCTTTCTTT.

This clone was detected once. The gene calls are TRBV2 and TRBJ2-7; D ambiguous. V was cut by 1 base and J by 4 bases, with 5 bases left in between. CDR1 and CDR2 (germline): SNHLY, FYNNEI. The length of the CDR3 is 12 residues. As DNA, the CDR3 is TGTGCCAGCAGTGAAGTTATTTACGAGCAGTACTTC. Encoded protein: CASSEVIYEQYF.

This clone has just one count. The chain is built from TRBV9 and TRBJ1-2; perhaps TRBD1 as D (6 bases). This CDR3 spans 15 amino acids. Germline lookup yields CDR1 SGDLS and CDR2 YYNGEE. Trimming stripped 0 bases from V and 9 bases from J, with 18 bases between. The CDR3 region is CASSVGSGAGRSYTF. For the CDR3, the DNA is TGTGCCAGCAGCGTAGGATCGGGGGCTGGGCGAAGCTACACCTTC.

The chain is built from TRBV19 and TRBJ1-2, with 7 bases matching TRBD1. Germline CDR1 LNHDA, CDR2 SQIVND (reference sequence). The CDR3 extends over 14 amino acids. Trimming at V came to 9 bases and at J to 4 bases, leaving 11 bases not matched to a gene. The CDR3 is CASQFMGQLYGYTF. For the CDR3, the DNA is TGTGCCAGCCAATTCATGGGACAGCTCTATGGCTACACCTTC. The full variable domain, rest sourced from reference TRBV19 and TRBJ1-2, is DGGITQSPKYLFRKEGQNVTLSCEQNLNHDAMYWYRQDPGQGLRLIYYSQIVNDFQKGDIAEGYSVSREKKESFPLTVTSAQKNPTAFYLCASQFMGQLYGYTFGSGTRLTVV.

V gene TRBV2 combines with J gene TRBJ1-5; 7 positions agree with TRBD1. CDR3 length: 14 residues. The V gene's germline CDR1 is SNHLY and CDR2 FYNNEI. V shed 6 bases, J shed 6 bases, and the junction held 8 bases outside the gene matches. This CDR3 reads CASRPQGLGQPQHF. The CDR3, as DNA: TGTGCCAGCAGGCCACAGGGGTTAGGTCAGCCCCAGCATTTT. Drawing the rest from reference TRBV2 and TRBJ1-5, the complete variable domain is EPEVTQTPSHQVTQMGQEVILRCVPISNHLYFYWYRQILGQKVEFLVSFYNNEISEKSEIFDDQFSVERPDGSNFTLKIRSTKLEDSAMYFCASRPQGLGQPQHFGDGTRLSIL.

The CDR3 DNA follows: TGTGCCAGCAGCTTCCCGACAGGGGGCGAATCAACAGATACGCAGTATTTT. This sequence encodes CASSFPTGGESTDTQYF. The genes are TRBV7-8 and TRBJ2-3, with 10 bases fitting TRBD1. CDR1 and CDR2 from the germline V gene are SGHVS and FQNEAQ. Trimming at V came to 3 bases and at J to 3 bases, leaving 9 bases not matched to a gene. This CDR3 contains 17 residues.

V and J are TRBV5-4 and TRBJ2-7; 10 nucleotides agree with TRBD2. CDR3 length equals 18 residues. The germline V gene encodes CDR1 SGHNT and CDR2 YYREEE (reference sequence). V shed 0 bases and J 0 bases; nucleotides not matched to a gene: 9. CDR3 coding DNA: TGTGCCAGCAGCTTGGGGTCTAGCGGGGGCCCCAGCTCCTACGAGCAGTACTTC. Residues: CASSLGSSGGPSSYEQYF.

The rearrangement links TRBV18 to TRBJ2-6; 9 bases are shared with TRBD1. Germline V gene sequence: CDR1 KGHSH, CDR2 LQKENI. The CDR3 length is 19 residues. V was pared by 1 base and J by 2 bases, with 9 bases of the junction left unmatched. CDR3 amino acids: CASSPRVGTGRTGANVLTF. The CDR3 coding sequence is TGTGCCAGCTCACCACGAGTCGGGACAGGGAGGACTGGGGCCAACGTCCTGACTTTC.

This clone came up once. V usage is TRBV21-1 and J usage is TRBJ2-3; the tabulated D call, TRBD2, remains unverified against the DNA. TRBV21-1 is a pseudogene locus. The CDR3 runs to 12 residues. CDR3 nucleotides: TGTGCCAGCAGCACCTTCACAGATACGCAGTATTTT. Amino acids: CASSTFTDTQYF.

This chain uses TRBV3-1 (or the pseudogene TRBV3-2) with TRBJ1-1; D uncertain. The CDR3 is made up of 13 amino acids. Between the trimmed V and J ends, which lost 6 bases and 1 base, there was a span of 9 bases. Germline V gene lookup returns CDR1 LGHDT and CDR2 YNNKEL (reference sequence). DNA for the CDR3: TGTGCCAGCAGTCAGACTGCGAACACTGAAGCTTTCTTT. Its protein is CASSQTANTEAFF.

CDR3 amino acids: CASSLPAGRGSAYEQYF. The CDR3 DNA is TGTGCCAGCAGCCTACCCGCCGGGAGGGGTTCAGCCTACGAGCAGTACTTC. The J gene is TRBJ2-7, the V gene TRBV7-9, with 8 bases fitting TRBD2. Trimming cost V 5 bases and J 2 bases; bases outside gene matches: 14. Germline-derived CDR1 and CDR2 are SEHNR and FQNEAQ (reference sequence). The length of the CDR3 is 17 residues.

This chain connects TRBV11-2 to TRBJ1-1; D is perhaps TRBD1 (6 bases). Deletions cut 4 bases from V and 7 bases from J, with 19 bases between. Looked up from germline, CDR1 is SGHAT and CDR2 is FQNNGV. The CDR3 is 15 amino acids. The CDR3 region has the DNA TGTGCCAGCAGCTCCGGGGGCGGACGGAAGTATGAAGCTTTCTTT. Its translation is CASSSGGGRKYEAFF. The complete variable domain, with remaining parts taken from reference TRBV11-2 and TRBJ1-1, reads EAGVAQSPRYKIIEKRQSVAFWCNPISGHATLYWYQQILGQGPKLLIQFQNNGVVDDSQLPKDRFSAERLKGVDSTLKIQPAKLEDSAVYLCASSSGGGRKYEAFFGQGTRLTVV.

This chain links TRBV2 with TRBJ2-7; 10 bases are a match to TRBD1. The CDR3 totals 16 residues. CDR1 and CDR2 from the germline V gene are SNHLY and FYNNEI. J was trimmed by 1 base and V by 2 bases; bases with no gene match: 5. The CDR3 nucleotides are TGTGCCAGCAGTGAAATTGGGACAGGGGCATCCTACGAGCAGTACTTC. Translated: CASSEIGTGASYEQYF.